Listed below are T cell receptor beta chains from one sample, sequenced in a study of T-cell reconstitution after alpha-beta-depleted transplantation in children. MiXCR was run by TCRdb on the PCR reads, yielding one entry per CDR3 protein. The table shows approximately 980,000 distinct CDR3 sequences, with about 29% occurring only once. This material consisted of PBMCs, mostly from graft donor cells, taken 360 days after TCRalphabeta/CD19-depleted stem cell transplant. The receptor set was obtained from a boy under three years old who had a stem cell transplant for SCID, so the T cells may come from the graft donor. Each CDR3 is given with its conserved first and last residue. D genes are given only for firm matches. Size is omitted from some rows. Given values are once, few, many or a class for expanded clones.

abundance: .; d_gene: .; v_gene: TRBV28; j_gene: TRBJ1-5; CDR3aa: CASTPDGPSNQPQHF; CDR3nt: TGTGCCAGCACCCCGGACGGACCGAGCAATCAGCCCCAGCATTTT
abundance: once; d_gene: .; v_gene: TRBV5-6; j_gene: TRBJ1-1; CDR3aa: CASSFLGVDYTEAFF; CDR3nt: TGTGCCAGCAGCTTCCTGGGCGTGGACTACACTGAAGCTTTCTTT
abundance: .; d_gene: .; v_gene: TRBV12-3/TRBV12-4; j_gene: TRBJ1-4; CDR3aa: CASSRQDDEKLFF; CDR3nt: TGTGCCAGCAGCAGACAGGACGATGAAAAACTGTTTTTT
abundance: few; d_gene: TRBD1; v_gene: TRBV9; j_gene: TRBJ2-7; CDR3aa: CASSVAGTGYYEQYF; CDR3nt: TGTGCCAGCAGCGTAGCCGGGACAGGGTACTACGAGCAGTACTTC
abundance: few; d_gene: .; v_gene: TRBV5-5; j_gene: TRBJ2-5; CDR3aa: CASSLQALQETQYF; CDR3nt: TGTGCCAGCAGCTTGCAGGCTCTCCAAGAGACCCAGTACTTC
abundance: few; d_gene: TRBD1; v_gene: TRBV28; j_gene: TRBJ2-1; CDR3aa: CASFDRVVVNEQFF; CDR3nt: TGTGCCAGCTTCGACAGGGTAGTGGTGAATGAGCAGTTCTTC
abundance: .; d_gene: .; v_gene: TRBV6-2/TRBV6-3; j_gene: TRBJ2-7; CDR3aa: CASRETGTDPREQYF; CDR3nt: TGTGCCAGCAGAGAAACCGGGACGGACCCCAGGGAGCAGTACTTC
abundance: .; d_gene: .; v_gene: TRBV7-2; j_gene: TRBJ2-3; CDR3aa: CASSKLLAPSGTDTQYF; CDR3nt: TGTGCCAGCAGCAAATTACTAGCCCCCTCGGGGACAGATACGCAGTATTTT
abundance: .; d_gene: .; v_gene: TRBV19; j_gene: TRBJ2-2; CDR3aa: CASTPWGNGELFF; CDR3nt: TGTGCCAGTACCCCCTGGGGGAACGGGGAGCTGTTTTTT
abundance: few; d_gene: .; v_gene: TRBV4-2; j_gene: TRBJ2-7; CDR3aa: CASSQGGQNSYEQYF; CDR3nt: TGTGCCAGCAGCCAGGGTGGACAGAACTCCTACGAGCAGTACTTC
abundance: .; d_gene: TRBD1; v_gene: TRBV18; j_gene: TRBJ1-1; CDR3aa: CASSRLGQGGVEAFF; CDR3nt: TGTGCCAGCTCACGTCTGGGACAGGGGGGTGTTGAAGCTTTCTTT
abundance: .; d_gene: .; v_gene: TRBV5-1; j_gene: TRBJ2-1; CDR3aa: CASNTRGGPNNEQFF; CDR3nt: TGCGCCAGCAATACACGGGGAGGCCCTAACAATGAGCAGTTCTTC
abundance: few; d_gene: .; v_gene: TRBV12-3/TRBV12-4; j_gene: TRBJ1-3; CDR3aa: CASSFKQGSGNTIYF; CDR3nt: TGTGCCAGCAGTTTCAAACAGGGCTCTGGAAACACCATATATTTT
abundance: .; d_gene: .; v_gene: TRBV10-3; j_gene: TRBJ2-3; CDR3aa: CAISALLRGSTDTQYF; CDR3nt: TGTGCCATCAGTGCTCTGTTGCGGGGCAGCACAGATACGCAGTATTTT
abundance: .; d_gene: TRBD2; v_gene: TRBV10-3; j_gene: TRBJ2-3; CDR3aa: CAISESLAVSTDTQYF; CDR3nt: TGTGCCATCAGTGAATCCCTAGCGGTTAGCACAGATACGCAGTATTTT
abundance: few; d_gene: .; v_gene: TRBV7-3; j_gene: TRBJ1-2; CDR3aa: CASSLDGAEFNYGYTF; CDR3nt: TGTGCCAGCAGCTTAGATGGGGCAGAATTTAACTATGGCTACACCTTC
abundance: .; d_gene: TRBD1; v_gene: TRBV10-3; j_gene: TRBJ1-2; CDR3aa: CAISESTGPVMDYTF; CDR3nt: TGTGCCATCAGTGAATCGACAGGGCCGGTAATGGACTACACCTTC
abundance: .; d_gene: .; v_gene: TRBV12-3/TRBV12-4; j_gene: TRBJ2-7; CDR3aa: CASIPFYHRLDEQYF; CDR3nt: TGTGCCAGCATTCCCTTTTATCACAGGTTGGACGAGCAGTACTTC
abundance: few; d_gene: .; v_gene: TRBV6-5; j_gene: TRBJ2-2; CDR3aa: CASSYRQKRTGELFF; CDR3nt: TGTGCCAGCAGTTACAGGCAGAAGAGAACCGGGGAGCTGTTTTTT
abundance: .; d_gene: .; v_gene: TRBV28; j_gene: TRBJ2-6; CDR3aa: CASSLYRGNSGANVLTF; CDR3nt: TGTGCCAGCAGTTTATATCGGGGAAACTCTGGGGCCAACGTCCTGACTTTC
abundance: few; d_gene: TRBD1; v_gene: TRBV6-5; j_gene: TRBJ1-1; CDR3aa: CASRWTGGLVF; CDR3nt: TGTGCCAGCAGGTGGACAGGGGGCTTGGTCTTT
abundance: .; d_gene: .; v_gene: TRBV5-1; j_gene: TRBJ2-5; CDR3aa: CASRVGHQQETQYF; CDR3nt: TGCGCCAGCCGCGTGGGACATCAACAAGAGACCCAGTACTTC
abundance: few; d_gene: .; v_gene: TRBV20-1; j_gene: TRBJ2-3; CDR3aa: CSASVTDTQYF; CDR3nt: TGCAGTGCTTCTGTCACAGATACGCAGTATTTT